This T cell receptor beta chain was sequenced for a study of post-analysis software for immune sequencing data. Broader study findings: Batch-mates among the samples co-clustered strongly by F measure. Higher frequency in patients than in controls was seen for roughly five TRBV segments, with TRBV5-6, TRBV5-1 and TRBV20-1 among them. The normalized Chao1 diversity of multiple sclerosis patients was significantly lower than that of controls.

The TCR beta cDNA libraries carried unique molecular identifiers. The T cell input of about 0.9 to 10 million gave 400,000 to 500,000 cDNA molecules. TCRdb passed the PCR reads through MiXCR, listing each CDR3 protein once. The sample lists 800,000 to 950,000 distinct CDR3 sequences; 53% were seen once. CDR3 size: 12 residues. The germline V gene has CDR1 SQVTM and CDR2 ANQGSEA. Trimming shortened V by 3 bases and J by 9 bases, and 15 bases separated the two germline ends. This clonotype has at least ten counts. Its antigen is undetermined. The specimen was blood. This clonotype originated in a girl between 10 and 17 years old with multiple sclerosis. V gene TRBV29-1 combines with J gene TRBJ2-7, with D maybe TRBD2 (6 bases). The CDR3 sequence: CSVDRDGGRQYF. DNA for the CDR3: TGCAGCGTTGACCGGGACGGAGGGCGGCAGTACTTC.